The 10 T cell receptor beta chains reported below all come from one sample, sequenced in a study of blood T cell repertoires in COVID-19. This table comes from immunoSEQ multiplex PCR, and its TCRdb copy is limited to in-frame clones, with some not included. The repertoire holds about 150,000 clones, with roughly 78% as singletons. The material sequenced was PBMCs or T cells enriched from blood (not recorded which). The receptors here all came from a woman aged 45-60 years who had recovered from COVID-19.

The chain employs TRBV11-1 and TRBJ1-2; 9 bases match TRBD1. The CDR3 has 14 residues. J gave up 2 bases and V 5 bases, and 3 bases lay outside the gene matches. From germline, CDR1 is SGHAT and CDR2 FQDESV (reference sequence). CDR3 amino acids: CASSPDRGNYGYTF. The CDR3 DNA is TGTGCCAGCAGCCCGGACAGGGGAAACTATGGCTACACCTTC. The variable domain in full, completed from reference TRBV11-1 and TRBJ1-2, reads EAEVAQSPRYKITEKSQAVAFWCDPISGHATLYWYRQILGQGPELLVQFQDESVVDDSQLPKDRFSAERLKGVDSTLKIQPAELGDSAMYLCASSPDRGNYGYTFGSGTRLTVV.

This clone was counted at least ten times. The chain carries TRBV4-2 and TRBJ1-6, with unresolved D. The V and J ends lost 5 bases and 5 bases respectively, with 4 bases between them. This CDR3 has 12 amino acids. Germline V CDR1 and CDR2: LGHNA, YNFKEQ. CDR3 region: CASSTDNSPLHF. CDR3 bases: TGTGCCAGCAGCACGGATAATTCACCCCTCCACTTT.

The chain is built from TRBV4-2 and TRBJ2-5; 9 positions match TRBD2. V gave up 0 bases and J gave up 2 bases; unmatched junction bases: 7. Germline V gives CDR1 LGHNA, CDR2 YNFKEQ. This CDR3 has 17 amino acids. The chain's CDR3 is CASSQDGGLAGQETQYF. The CDR3 nucleotides read TGTGCCAGCAGCCAAGATGGGGGTCTAGCGGGGCAAGAGACCCAGTACTTC.

The table lists this clone with many counts. J is TRBJ2-3 and V is TRBV25-1; 10 positions agree with TRBD2. The CDR3 covers 15 residues. Per germline, CDR1 MGHDK and CDR2 SYGVNS. Trimming at V came to 6 bases and at J to 2 bases, leaving 5 bases not matched to a gene. CDR3 sequence reads: CASSPLAGVTDTQYF. The CDR3 coding sequence is TGTGCCAGCAGCCCCCTAGCGGGGGTCACAGATACGCAGTATTTT.

V and J are TRBV28 and TRBJ1-3; D unresolved. The CDR3 covers 15 residues. Trimming took off 5 bases at V and 0 bases at J, with 11 bases between the two ends. Germline loops: CDR1 MDHEN, CDR2 SYDVKM. The DNA of the CDR3 is TGTGCCAGCAGTCCCGGCGGGAGCTCTGGAAACACCATATATTTT. Its protein is CASSPGGSSGNTIYF.

This rearrangement joins TRBV5-1 to TRBJ1-6; 8 nucleotides match TRBD1. The trim removed 3 bases at V and 5 bases at J, leaving 4 bases unmatched. Germline-derived CDR1 and CDR2 are SGHRS and YFSETQ. The CDR3 contains 15 residues. This CDR3 is CASSSGQGDNSPLHF. Written as DNA, the CDR3 is TGCGCCAGCAGCTCCGGACAGGGTGATAATTCACCCCTCCACTTT.

This clone was seen once. J is TRBJ1-6 and V is TRBV3-1 (or the pseudogene TRBV3-2); no definite D call. The CDR3 loop spans 15 amino acids. CDR1 is LGHDT, CDR2 YNNKEL, per germline (reference sequence). V was shortened by 0 bases and J by 10 bases, with 13 bases between the two germline ends. Here the CDR3 reads CASSQDPGKRSPLHF. The CDR3 region has the DNA TGTGCCAGCAGCCAAGATCCCGGGAAAAGATCACCCCTCCACTTT.

The V call is TRBV19, the J call TRBJ2-3, with D possibly TRBD2 on 6 matching bases. The germline V gene encodes CDR1 LNHDA and CDR2 SQIVND (reference sequence). There are 13 residues in the CDR3. V lost 10 bases and J 5 bases, leaving 16 bases between the germline ends. The CDR3 is CATSSENLDTQYF. For the CDR3, the DNA is TGTGCCACCTCTAGCGAGAATTTAGATACGCAGTATTTT.

This rearrangement joins TRBV24-1 to TRBJ1-2, with TRBD1 identical over 9 bases. V shed 4 bases, J shed 4 bases, and the junction held 9 bases outside the gene matches. The germline V gene encodes CDR1 KGHDR and CDR2 SFDVKD. The length of the CDR3 is 16 residues. DNA for the CDR3: TGTGCCACCAGTGAAGACACAGGGGGCGCTTTCTATGGCTACACCTTC. It codes for CATSEDTGGAFYGYTF.

This chain connects TRBV2 to TRBJ1-5; no firm D call. The CDR3 contains 14 residues. V lost 7 bases to trimming and J lost 3 bases, with 13 bases between them. Germline V lookup: CDR1 SNHLY, CDR2 FYNNEI. As DNA, the CDR3 is TGTGCCAGCACTGACTCCCGTTCCAATCAGCCCCAGCATTTT. Translated: CASTDSRSNQPQHF.